This T cell receptor (beta chain) was identified during a study of T cells in Graves' hyperthyroidism and ophthalmopathy. Note on this clonotype: Antigen unknown. Just one base apart from a much larger clone, this may be a read error.

Germline lookup yields CDR1 SEHNR and CDR2 FQNEAQ (reference sequence). This CDR3 is built from 15 residues. Hyperthyroidism was newly diagnosed in patients aged 18 to 65 (duration under 2 months). The investigators amplified TCR beta CDR3 regions from RNA transcripts. The study used the HTBI primer set for a first-round RT-PCR of the TCR CDR3. Via MiXCR, TCRdb re-called the multiplex PCR reads, giving one row per CDR3 protein. The data contain around 700,000 distinct CDR3 sequences, over 35% of them singletons. Study outcomes and limitations: The model identified upcoming ophthalmopathy a median approximately seven months ahead of onset. The authors' 13 V-J model separated ophthalmopathy from stable hyperthyroidism.

Sequenced sample: blood. This sequence originates from a woman aged 40 to 50 with Graves' hyperthyroidism. The V and J genes are TRBV7-9 and TRBJ2-7; no definite D call. The CDR3 sequence: CASSSTVLRPYGQYF. In nucleotides, the CDR3 is TGTGCCAGCAGTTCCACGGTCCTCAGGCCTTACGGGCAGTACTTC.